This TCR beta chain was retrieved from a study of identical twins. Study findings and constraints: In zero-insertion analyses, partial confounding could arise from invariant MAIT and iNKT cells. Among monozygotic twins, out-of-frame TCR alpha sharing exceeded what models predicted. Within cord blood, abundant beta clonotypes carried fewer insertions, but memory repertoires showed no such trend. Findings depended on cross-sectional statistics rather than tracking the same donors.

As regards this clonotype: Its cognate antigen is unknown.

The V gene's germline CDR1 is SGHRS and CDR2 YFSETQ. The CDR3 has 14 residues. V lost 4 bases and J 5 bases, leaving 13 bases between the germline ends. TCRdb used MiXCR to reprocess the 5' RACE reads, holding one entry per CDR3 protein. The sample holds 350,000 to 600,000 distinct CDR3 sequences, 14% seen once. The same sample was also studied in work on yellow fever vaccine responses in identical twins.

This clonotype was obtained from a woman aged 18-29 years in good health. Sequenced material: CD4+ T cells sorted from blood. The chain carries TRBV5-1 and TRBJ2-1; D possibly corresponds to TRBD1 (6 bases). Written as DNA, the CDR3 is TGCGCCAGCAGCCGGGACACCGAGGACAATGAGCAGTTCTTC. This encodes CASSRDTEDNEQFF.